Listed below are T cell receptor beta chains from one sample, sequenced in a study of identical twins. TCRdb redid the calling of the 5' RACE reads with MiXCR, one entry per CDR3 protein. The sample has about 810,000 distinct CDR3 sequences; more than 9% are singletons. The same specimen was also included in a second study, on yellow fever vaccine responses in identical twins.

Sequenced sample: PBMCs. These receptors all come from a woman younger than 35 in good health. The CDR3 runs from the conserved cysteine through the conserved F or W. A D gene is named only where the DNA matches it firmly. Where a row states a size, it is once, few, many or the class of an expanded clone; other rows omit it.

abundance: many
d_gene: .
v_gene: TRBV12-3/TRBV12-4
j_gene: TRBJ1-5
CDR3nt: TGTGCCAGCAGTGTGGTGGGCGGCCACAATCAGCCCCAGCATTTT
CDR3aa: CASSVVGGHNQPQHF

abundance: few
d_gene: .
v_gene: TRBV6-4
j_gene: TRBJ2-2
CDR3nt: TGTGCCAGCACCCCCGGAGGGGGCGGGAGTAACACCGGGGAGCTGTTTTTT
CDR3aa: CASTPGGGGSNTGELFF

abundance: few
d_gene: .
v_gene: TRBV18
j_gene: TRBJ2-1
CDR3nt: TGTGCCAGTACCGATAGGGGCGGCTCCTACAATGAGCAGTTCTTC
CDR3aa: CASTDRGGSYNEQFF

abundance: .
d_gene: .
v_gene: TRBV5-1
j_gene: TRBJ1-1
CDR3nt: TGCGCCAGCAGCCCAGGGACATACAATGAAGCTTTCTTT
CDR3aa: CASSPGTYNEAFF

abundance: .
d_gene: .
v_gene: TRBV20-1
j_gene: TRBJ1-2
CDR3nt: TGCAGTGCTATCTGGGGGGTTTATGGCTACACCTTC
CDR3aa: CSAIWGVYGYTF

abundance: many
d_gene: .
v_gene: TRBV3-1
j_gene: TRBJ2-7
CDR3nt: TGTGCCAGCAGCCAAGATCGTGGACCCCCCTACGAGCAGTACTTC
CDR3aa: CASSQDRGPPYEQYF

abundance: .
d_gene: .
v_gene: TRBV27
j_gene: TRBJ1-1
CDR3nt: TGTGCCAGCAGTAAGTCGGGACCTCCTGGGGCTGAAGCTTTCTTT
CDR3aa: CASSKSGPPGAEAFF

abundance: few
d_gene: TRBD1
v_gene: TRBV3-1
j_gene: TRBJ1-4
CDR3nt: TGTGCCAGCAGACTGACAGGGACAGGGTATGAAAAACTGTTTTTT
CDR3aa: CASRLTGTGYEKLFF

abundance: .
d_gene: .
v_gene: TRBV12-5
j_gene: TRBJ2-3
CDR3nt: TGTGCTAGTGGTCCAGGACCCCCCGCAGATACGCAGTATTTT
CDR3aa: CASGPGPPADTQYF

abundance: .
d_gene: TRBD1
v_gene: TRBV27
j_gene: TRBJ2-7
CDR3nt: TGTGCCAGCAGTTTGGGTTCCGGGACAGGCGACGAGCAGTACTTC
CDR3aa: CASSLGSGTGDEQYF

abundance: .
d_gene: TRBD2
v_gene: TRBV5-4
j_gene: TRBJ2-3
CDR3nt: TGTGCCAGCAGGCGACTAGCGGAAATCACAGATACGCAGTATTTT
CDR3aa: CASRRLAEITDTQYF

abundance: many
d_gene: TRBD2
v_gene: TRBV29-1
j_gene: TRBJ2-1
CDR3nt: TGCAGCGTTGTTAACCCGGTAGCGGGGGCGGATGAGCAGTTCTTC
CDR3aa: CSVVNPVAGADEQFF

abundance: many
d_gene: .
v_gene: TRBV10-3
j_gene: TRBJ2-7
CDR3nt: TGTGCCATCAGGAACTTGGGAGCGTCTGTTTACGAGCAGTACTTC
CDR3aa: CAIRNLGASVYEQYF

abundance: few
d_gene: TRBD1
v_gene: TRBV5-6
j_gene: TRBJ2-2
CDR3nt: TGTGCCAGCCTCTGGTTACAGGGGAAACCCGGGGAGCTGTTTTTT
CDR3aa: CASLWLQGKPGELFF

abundance: few
d_gene: TRBD2
v_gene: TRBV5-1
j_gene: TRBJ2-7
CDR3nt: TGCGCCAGCAGCTTGGCTAGCGGCCCCTACGAGCAGTACTTC
CDR3aa: CASSLASGPYEQYF

abundance: few
d_gene: TRBD1
v_gene: TRBV6-6
j_gene: TRBJ1-2
CDR3nt: TGTGCCAGCACGGACAGGGAGGACTATGGCTACACCTTC
CDR3aa: CASTDREDYGYTF

abundance: .
d_gene: TRBD1
v_gene: TRBV5-1
j_gene: TRBJ2-7
CDR3nt: TGCGCCAGCAGCTCCCGGGACAGGGACAGGTACGAGCAGTACTTC
CDR3aa: CASSSRDRDRYEQYF

abundance: .
d_gene: TRBD2
v_gene: TRBV6-1
j_gene: TRBJ2-7
CDR3nt: TGTGCCAGCAGAAAAAGTCTAGCGGTTGCGTGGCAGTACTTC
CDR3aa: CASRKSLAVAWQYF

abundance: few
d_gene: TRBD1
v_gene: TRBV28
j_gene: TRBJ2-3
CDR3nt: TGTGCCAGCAGTTTTCAACAGGGACAGTTTACAGATACGCAGTATTTT
CDR3aa: CASSFQQGQFTDTQYF

abundance: .
d_gene: .
v_gene: TRBV25-1
j_gene: TRBJ1-6
CDR3nt: TGTGCCAGCAGTGAATATGAAGGGCTACTGCATTCACCCCTCCACTTT
CDR3aa: CASSEYEGLLHSPLHF

abundance: many
d_gene: .
v_gene: TRBV12-3/TRBV12-4
j_gene: TRBJ2-3
CDR3nt: TGTGCCAGCAGTTTTATTAGCGGTAGTAGCACAGATACGCAGTATTTT
CDR3aa: CASSFISGSSTDTQYF

abundance: .
d_gene: .
v_gene: TRBV6-4
j_gene: TRBJ2-3
CDR3nt: TGTGCCAGCAGTGACTCGGGCTACACAGATACGCAGTATTTT
CDR3aa: CASSDSGYTDTQYF

abundance: many
d_gene: TRBD1
v_gene: TRBV2
j_gene: TRBJ2-1
CDR3nt: TGTGCCAGCACCAAAGCACAGGGGGCGTCCTACAATGAGCAGTTCTTC
CDR3aa: CASTKAQGASYNEQFF

abundance: few
d_gene: .
v_gene: TRBV25-1
j_gene: TRBJ2-7
CDR3nt: TGTGCCAGCAGTGAATGGGCAGACCAAAGCTCCTACGAGCAGTACTTC
CDR3aa: CASSEWADQSSYEQYF

abundance: few
d_gene: .
v_gene: TRBV12-3/TRBV12-4
j_gene: TRBJ1-1
CDR3nt: TGTGCCAGCAGCCTAACCCATAACACTGAAGCTTTCTTT
CDR3aa: CASSLTHNTEAFF

abundance: .
d_gene: .
v_gene: TRBV20-1
j_gene: TRBJ1-1
CDR3nt: TGCAGTGCTAGAGTGCGGGGAGTCGGTGGGAACACTGAAGCTTTCTTT
CDR3aa: CSARVRGVGGNTEAFF

abundance: .
d_gene: TRBD2
v_gene: TRBV14
j_gene: TRBJ2-1
CDR3nt: TGTGCCAGCAGCCAAATAGCGGGCAATTACAATGAGCAGTTCTTC
CDR3aa: CASSQIAGNYNEQFF

abundance: .
d_gene: TRBD2
v_gene: TRBV6-2/TRBV6-3
j_gene: TRBJ2-1
CDR3nt: TGTGCCAGCAGTTATCGGCTAGCGGGGGAGCAGTTCTTC
CDR3aa: CASSYRLAGEQFF

abundance: many
d_gene: .
v_gene: TRBV12-3/TRBV12-4
j_gene: TRBJ2-5
CDR3nt: .
CDR3aa: CARKFGCGSSGF

abundance: many
d_gene: .
v_gene: TRBV7-9
j_gene: TRBJ2-7
CDR3nt: TGTGCCAGCAGCCCCTCAGGATCGCTCAAGCAGTACTTC
CDR3aa: CASSPSGSLKQYF

abundance: many
d_gene: TRBD1
v_gene: TRBV2
j_gene: TRBJ1-3
CDR3nt: TGTGCCAGCAGTGGGACAGGGGCTGGAAACACCATATATTTT
CDR3aa: CASSGTGAGNTIYF

abundance: few
d_gene: .
v_gene: TRBV20-1
j_gene: TRBJ2-4
CDR3nt: TGCAGTGCAACTAGGACAGCCCAAAACATTCAGTACTTC
CDR3aa: CSATRTAQNIQYF

abundance: .
d_gene: TRBD2
v_gene: TRBV6-5
j_gene: TRBJ2-7
CDR3nt: TGTGCCAGCAGTTACTCCCTGACTAGCGGACATGCATCCTCCTACGAGCAGTACTTC
CDR3aa: CASSYSLTSGHASSYEQYF

abundance: many
d_gene: .
v_gene: TRBV24-1
j_gene: TRBJ2-2
CDR3nt: TGTGCCACCAGTACCCGACAGAGGCCTTTTAACACCGGGGAGCTGTTTTTT
CDR3aa: CATSTRQRPFNTGELFF

abundance: few
d_gene: TRBD1
v_gene: TRBV7-3
j_gene: TRBJ2-3
CDR3nt: TGTGCCAGCAGCTTAAATCCAGGGGGCACAGCAGATACGCAGTATTTT
CDR3aa: CASSLNPGGTADTQYF

abundance: many
d_gene: .
v_gene: TRBV5-1
j_gene: TRBJ2-5
CDR3nt: TGCGCCAGCAGCTTGATGGGTTACGAGACCCAGTACTTC
CDR3aa: CASSLMGYETQYF

abundance: few
d_gene: TRBD2
v_gene: TRBV4-1
j_gene: TRBJ2-1
CDR3nt: TGCGCCAGCAGCCTCCGAGCGGGAGAGTACAATGAGCAGTTCTTC
CDR3aa: CASSLRAGEYNEQFF

abundance: few
d_gene: .
v_gene: TRBV12-3/TRBV12-4
j_gene: TRBJ2-2
CDR3nt: TGTGCCGGGGCGGAGAACACCGGGGAGCTGTTTTTT
CDR3aa: CAGAENTGELFF

abundance: many
d_gene: TRBD1
v_gene: TRBV10-3
j_gene: TRBJ2-7
CDR3nt: TGTGCCACCCGGGACAGCGCCTACGAGCAGTACTTC
CDR3aa: CATRDSAYEQYF

abundance: .
d_gene: .
v_gene: TRBV7-2
j_gene: TRBJ1-1
CDR3nt: TGTGCCAGCAACTCGGCGCCGAACACTGAAGCTTTCTTT
CDR3aa: CASNSAPNTEAFF

abundance: many
d_gene: TRBD1
v_gene: TRBV29-1
j_gene: TRBJ2-1
CDR3nt: TGCAGCGTCGACCGGGGACAGGGGGTTCGGTTCTTC
CDR3aa: CSVDRGQGVRFF

abundance: .
d_gene: .
v_gene: TRBV3-1
j_gene: TRBJ2-2
CDR3nt: TGTGCCAGCAGCCAGGGTTGGCGGGTAACGAACACCGGGGAGCTGTTTTTT
CDR3aa: CASSQGWRVTNTGELFF